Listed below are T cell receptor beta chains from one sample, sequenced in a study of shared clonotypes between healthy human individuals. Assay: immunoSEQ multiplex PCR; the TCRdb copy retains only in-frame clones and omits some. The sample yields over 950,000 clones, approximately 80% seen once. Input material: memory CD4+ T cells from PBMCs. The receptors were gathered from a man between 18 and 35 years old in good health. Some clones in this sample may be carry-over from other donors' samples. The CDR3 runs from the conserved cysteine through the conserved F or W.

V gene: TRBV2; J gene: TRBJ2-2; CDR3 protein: CASSDRAYGDTGELFF
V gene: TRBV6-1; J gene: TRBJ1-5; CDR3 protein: CASSEGLQAHQHF
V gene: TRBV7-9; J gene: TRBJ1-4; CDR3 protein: CASSPGQRNEKLFF
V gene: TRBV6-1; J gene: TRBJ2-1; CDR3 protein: CASSEAALRWFF
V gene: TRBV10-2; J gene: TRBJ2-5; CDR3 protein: CASGGLPETQYF
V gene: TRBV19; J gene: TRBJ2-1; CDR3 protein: CASSNTGSSYNEQFF
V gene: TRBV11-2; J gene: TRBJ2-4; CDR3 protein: CASSRRGVAKNIQYF
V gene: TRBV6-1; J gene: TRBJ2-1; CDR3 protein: CASSEVWGVGGTSGRRRDEQFF
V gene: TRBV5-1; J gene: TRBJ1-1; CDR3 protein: CASSLALDGQSGAFF
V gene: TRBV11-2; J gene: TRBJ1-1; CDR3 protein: CASSPITGSTEAFF
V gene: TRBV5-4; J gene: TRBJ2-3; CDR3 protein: CASSLEASGDIDTQYF
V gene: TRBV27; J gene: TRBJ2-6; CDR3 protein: CASSKLAGTSGANVLTF
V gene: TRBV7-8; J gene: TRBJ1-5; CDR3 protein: CASSLEYREKNQPQHF
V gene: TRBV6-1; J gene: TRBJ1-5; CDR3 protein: CASSARQAPSNQPQHF
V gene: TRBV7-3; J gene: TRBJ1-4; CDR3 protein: CASSPKRTGHLEKLFF
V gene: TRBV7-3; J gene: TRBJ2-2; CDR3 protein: CASSPRPGQGWSTGELFF
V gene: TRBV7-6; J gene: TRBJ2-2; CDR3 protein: CASTKEANTGELFF
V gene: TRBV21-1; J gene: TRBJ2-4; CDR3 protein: CASSAGTSGSLVIQYF
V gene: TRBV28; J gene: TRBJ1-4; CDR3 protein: CASSSHPIKLFF
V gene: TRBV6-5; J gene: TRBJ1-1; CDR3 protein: CASKGVELMNTEAFF
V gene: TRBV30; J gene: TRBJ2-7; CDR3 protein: CAWGGQGAYEQYF
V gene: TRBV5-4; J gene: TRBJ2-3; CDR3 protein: CASYGGATADTQYF
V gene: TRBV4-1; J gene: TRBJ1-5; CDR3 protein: CASSRSPLGGDQPQHF
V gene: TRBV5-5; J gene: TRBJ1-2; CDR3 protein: CASSLDSYGYTF
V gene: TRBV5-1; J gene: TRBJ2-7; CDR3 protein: CASSGTGTGVYEQYF
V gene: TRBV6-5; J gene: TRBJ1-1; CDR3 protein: CASSFREGTEAFF
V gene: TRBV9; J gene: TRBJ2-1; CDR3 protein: CASSVDRSSYNEQFF
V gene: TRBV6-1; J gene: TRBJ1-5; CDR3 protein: CASRLLGTGNQPQHF
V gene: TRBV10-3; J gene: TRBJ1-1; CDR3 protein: CAISEKQGGGNTEAFF
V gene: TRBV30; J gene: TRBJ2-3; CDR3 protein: CAWTLSSTDTQYF
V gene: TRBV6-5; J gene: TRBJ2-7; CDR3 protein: CASAEWDEQYF